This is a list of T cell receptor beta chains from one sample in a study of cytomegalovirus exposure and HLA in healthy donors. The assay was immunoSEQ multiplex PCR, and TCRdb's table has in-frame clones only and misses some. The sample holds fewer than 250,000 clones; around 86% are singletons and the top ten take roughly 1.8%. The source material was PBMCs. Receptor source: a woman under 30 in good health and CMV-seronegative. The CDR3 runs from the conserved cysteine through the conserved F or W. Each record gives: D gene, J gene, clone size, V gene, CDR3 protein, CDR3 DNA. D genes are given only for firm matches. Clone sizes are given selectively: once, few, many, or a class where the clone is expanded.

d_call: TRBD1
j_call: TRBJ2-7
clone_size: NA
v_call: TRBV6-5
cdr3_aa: CASSATGTGTYEQYF
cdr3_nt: TGTGCCAGCAGTGCAACCGGGACAGGGACCTACGAGCAGTACTTC

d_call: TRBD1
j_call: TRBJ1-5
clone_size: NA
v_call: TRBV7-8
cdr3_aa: CASSYRDRNLNQPQHF
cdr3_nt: TGTGCCAGCAGTTACCGGGACAGGAACTTGAATCAGCCCCAGCATTTT

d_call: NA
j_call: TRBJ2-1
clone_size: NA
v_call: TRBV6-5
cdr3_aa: CASTITRGGNEQFF
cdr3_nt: TGTGCCAGCACCATTACGAGGGGGGGTAATGAGCAGTTCTTC

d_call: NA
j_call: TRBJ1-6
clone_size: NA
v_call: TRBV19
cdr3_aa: CASSPTTGSNSPLHF
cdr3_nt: TGTGCCAGTAGTCCGACGACAGGTTCAAATTCACCCCTCCACTTT

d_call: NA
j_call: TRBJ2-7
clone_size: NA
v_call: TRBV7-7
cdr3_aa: CASSCSPGHTSYEQYF
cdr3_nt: TGTGCTAGCAGCTGCTCACCGGGACATACCTCCTACGAGCAGTACTTC

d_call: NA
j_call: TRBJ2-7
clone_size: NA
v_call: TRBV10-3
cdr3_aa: CAISPQGDYEQYF
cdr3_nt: TGTGCCATCAGCCCACAGGGTGACTACGAGCAGTACTTC

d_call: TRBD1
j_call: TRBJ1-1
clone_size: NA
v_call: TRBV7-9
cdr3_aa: CASSLRFDREVFF
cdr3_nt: TGTGCCAGCAGCTTACGGTTTGACAGGGAGGTTTTCTTT

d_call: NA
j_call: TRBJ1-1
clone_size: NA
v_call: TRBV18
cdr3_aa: CASSPRRGLNTEAFF
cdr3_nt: TGTGCCAGCTCACCACGGAGGGGACTGAACACTGAAGCTTTCTTT

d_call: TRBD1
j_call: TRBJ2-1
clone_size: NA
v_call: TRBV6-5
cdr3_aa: CASSHRGLYNEQFF
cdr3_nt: TGTGCCAGCAGTCACAGGGGGCTATACAATGAGCAGTTCTTC

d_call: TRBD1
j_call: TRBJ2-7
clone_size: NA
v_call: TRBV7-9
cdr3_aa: CASSSTGQGFHEQYF
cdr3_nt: TGTGCCAGCAGCTCGACGGGACAGGGCTTCCACGAGCAGTACTTC

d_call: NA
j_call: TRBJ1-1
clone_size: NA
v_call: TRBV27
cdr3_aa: CASSPGTMSVEAFF
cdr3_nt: TGTGCCAGCTCCCCCGGTACTATGTCAGTTGAAGCTTTCTTT

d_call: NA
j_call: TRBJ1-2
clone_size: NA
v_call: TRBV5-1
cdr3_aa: CASSRGNYGYTF
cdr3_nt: TGCGCCAGCAGCAGAGGGAATTATGGCTACACCTTC

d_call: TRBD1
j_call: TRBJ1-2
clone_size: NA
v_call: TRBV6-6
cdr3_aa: CASTRDRGHYGYTF
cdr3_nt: TGTGCCAGCACCCGGGACAGGGGTCACTATGGCTACACCTTC

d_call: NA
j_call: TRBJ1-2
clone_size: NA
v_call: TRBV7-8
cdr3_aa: CASSQPGGGYGYTF
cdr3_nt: TGTGCCAGCAGCCAACCGGGGGGCGGCTATGGCTACACCTTC

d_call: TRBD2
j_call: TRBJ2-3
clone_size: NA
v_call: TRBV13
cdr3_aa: CASSSAGTSNTDTQYF
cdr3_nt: TGTGCCAGCAGCTCTGCCGGGACTAGCAACACAGATACGCAGTATTTT

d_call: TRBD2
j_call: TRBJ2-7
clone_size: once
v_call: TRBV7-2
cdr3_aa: CASSLVGTSGYEQYF
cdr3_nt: TGTGCCAGCAGCTTAGTCGGGACTAGCGGCTACGAGCAGTACTTC

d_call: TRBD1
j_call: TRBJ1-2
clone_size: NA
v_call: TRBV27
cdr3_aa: CASSRTGSVYGYTF
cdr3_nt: TGTGCCAGCAGTCGGACAGGGAGCGTCTATGGCTACACCTTC

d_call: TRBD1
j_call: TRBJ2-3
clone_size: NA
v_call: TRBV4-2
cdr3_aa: CASSHFSDRAPTDTQYF
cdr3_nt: TGTGCCAGCAGCCACTTCTCCGACAGGGCCCCAACAGATACGCAGTATTTT

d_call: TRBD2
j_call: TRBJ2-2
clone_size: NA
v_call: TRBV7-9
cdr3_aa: CASSLPGGTGELFF
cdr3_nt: TGTGCCAGCAGCTTACCGGGGGGAACCGGGGAGCTGTTTTTT

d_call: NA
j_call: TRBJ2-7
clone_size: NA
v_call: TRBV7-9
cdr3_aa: CSSSLGEGQTYEQYF
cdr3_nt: TGTTCCAGCAGCTTGGGGGAGGGACAAACCTACGAGCAGTACTTC

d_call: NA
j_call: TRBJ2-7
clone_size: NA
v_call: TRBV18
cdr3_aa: CASSHRSITAEQYF
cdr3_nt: TGTGCCAGCTCACACAGGAGTATCACCGCCGAGCAGTACTTC

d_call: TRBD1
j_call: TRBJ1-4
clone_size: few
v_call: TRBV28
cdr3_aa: CASSLDRASNEKLFF
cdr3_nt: TGTGCCAGCAGTCTGGACAGGGCTAGTAATGAAAAACTGTTTTTT

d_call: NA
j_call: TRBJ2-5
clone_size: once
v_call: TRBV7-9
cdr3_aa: CASAVGGQETQYF
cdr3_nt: TGTGCCAGCGCTGTCGGGGGCCAAGAGACCCAGTACTTC

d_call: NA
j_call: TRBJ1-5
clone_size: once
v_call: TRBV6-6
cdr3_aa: CASSYPQQPQHF
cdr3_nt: TGTGCCAGCAGTTATCCCCAGCAGCCCCAGCATTTT

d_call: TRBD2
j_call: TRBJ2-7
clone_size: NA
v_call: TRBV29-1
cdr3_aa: CSVVLALSSEQYF
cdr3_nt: TGCAGCGTTGTACTAGCGCTGTCTTCCGAGCAGTACTTC

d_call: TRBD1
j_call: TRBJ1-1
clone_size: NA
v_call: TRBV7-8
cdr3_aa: CASSPGTDLEAFF
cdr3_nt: TGTGCCAGCAGCCCCGGGACAGATCTTGAAGCTTTCTTT

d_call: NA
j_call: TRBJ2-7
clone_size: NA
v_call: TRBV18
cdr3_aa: CASSPPSGFHEQYF
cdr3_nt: TGTGCCAGCTCACCACCTTCAGGTTTCCACGAGCAGTACTTC

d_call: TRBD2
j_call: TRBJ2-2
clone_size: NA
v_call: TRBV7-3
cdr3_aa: CASSSGRPGTGELFF
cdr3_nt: TGTGCCAGCAGTTCCGGGAGGCCGGGGACCGGGGAGCTGTTTTTT

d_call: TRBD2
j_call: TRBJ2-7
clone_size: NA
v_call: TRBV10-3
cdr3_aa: CAISESTSGSYEQYF
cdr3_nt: TGTGCCATCAGTGAGTCGACTAGCGGCTCCTACGAGCAGTACTTC

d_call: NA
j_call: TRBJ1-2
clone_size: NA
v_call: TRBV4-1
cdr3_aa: CASSQDGYGYTF
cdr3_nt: TGCGCCAGCAGCCAAGACGGGTATGGCTACACCTTC

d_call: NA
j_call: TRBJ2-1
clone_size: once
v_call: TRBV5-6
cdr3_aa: CASSLPGTGAYNEQFF
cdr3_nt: TGTGCCAGCAGCCTACCCGGGACTGGGGCCTACAATGAGCAGTTCTTC

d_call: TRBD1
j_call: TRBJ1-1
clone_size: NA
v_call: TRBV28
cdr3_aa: CASRVSGRGWNTEAFF
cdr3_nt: TGTGCCAGCAGGGTCTCGGGCAGGGGGTGGAACACTGAAGCTTTCTTT

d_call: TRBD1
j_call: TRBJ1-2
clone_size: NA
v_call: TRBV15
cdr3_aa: CATSIPHDLDRGISYTF
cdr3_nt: TGTGCCACCAGCATCCCCCACGACCTCGACAGGGGAATCAGCTACACCTTC

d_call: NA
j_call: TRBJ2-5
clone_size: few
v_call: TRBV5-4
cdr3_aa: CASSLPGGDQETQYF
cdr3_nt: TGTGCCAGCAGCTTGCCGGGGGGCGATCAAGAGACCCAGTACTTC

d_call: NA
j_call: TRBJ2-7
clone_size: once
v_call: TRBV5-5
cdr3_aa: CASSSYSGPYEQYF
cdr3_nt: TGTGCCAGCAGCTCGTACAGCGGTCCTTACGAGCAGTACTTC

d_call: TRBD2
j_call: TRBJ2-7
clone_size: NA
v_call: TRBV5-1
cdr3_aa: CASSLVGGVLNEQYF
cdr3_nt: TGCGCCAGCAGCTTGGTTGGGGGGGTATTGAACGAGCAGTACTTC

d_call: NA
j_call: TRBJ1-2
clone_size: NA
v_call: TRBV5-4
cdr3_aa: CASSPTGVHGYTF
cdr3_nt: TGTGCCAGCAGCCCCACGGGAGTGCATGGCTACACCTTC